The next 20 T cell receptor beta chains were all read from a single sample in a study of T cell responses to AZD1222 COVID-19 vaccine. Measured with immunoSEQ multiplex PCR; TCRdb has only the in-frame clones, and not every one. The sample lists roughly 110,000 clones, around 92% occurring once. This specimen consisted of peripheral blood, obtained 28 days after the second AZD1222 dose. The source of these receptors is an adult who received the AZD1222 COVID-19 vaccine.

This clone has only one observation. This sequence joins TRBV7-3 and TRBJ2-3; no firm D call. V gave up 5 bases and J gave up 4 bases, with 10 bases separating them. Germline CDR1 is SGHTA and CDR2 is FQGTGA. This CDR3 is built from 13 residues. In DNA, the CDR3 is TGTGCCAGCAGCGAGACATTTCCAGATACGCAGTATTTT. This sequence encodes CASSETFPDTQYF.

The V call is TRBV20-1, the J call TRBJ2-7, with 9 bases aligning to TRBD2. Germline CDR1 DFQATT, CDR2 SNEGSKA (reference sequence). CDR3 length: 14 amino acids. Unmatched junction bases numbered 8, after V lost 3 bases and J lost 5 bases. The CDR3 sequence is CSASLRGRAHEQYF. The CDR3 nucleotides read TGCAGTGCTAGTTTGCGCGGGAGGGCCCACGAGCAGTACTTC.

The CDR3 region is CSVEQGYEQYF. DNA for the CDR3: TGCAGCGTTGAGCAGGGCTACGAGCAGTACTTC. This chain uses TRBV29-1 with TRBJ2-7; possibly TRBD1 for D (5 bases). The CDR3 extends over 11 amino acids. Between the trimmed V and J ends, which lost 3 bases and 3 bases, there was a span of 6 bases. Per germline, CDR1 SQVTM and CDR2 ANQGSEA.

The gene calls are TRBV28 and TRBJ1-6; no reliable D call. CDR3 size: 13 residues. The germline V gene encodes CDR1 MDHEN and CDR2 SYDVKM. Trimming removed 7 bases from V and 7 bases from J, with 11 bases in between. The CDR3 DNA sequence: TGTGCCAGCAATGCCCTCCGGAATTCACCCCTCCACTTT. This encodes CASNALRNSPLHF. The whole variable domain, remainder taken from reference TRBV28 and TRBJ1-6, is DVKVTQSSRYLVKRTGEKVFLECVQDMDHENMFWYRQDPGLGLRLIYFSYDVKMKEKGDIPEGYSVSREKKERFSLILESASTNQTSMYLCASNALRNSPLHFGNGTRLTVT.

The V call is TRBV5-1, the J call TRBJ2-7, with 8 bases fitting TRBD2. Germline assignment: CDR1 SGHRS and CDR2 YFSETQ. The CDR3 covers 14 residues. J lost 10 bases, V lost 0 bases, and 9 bases had no gene match. Written as DNA, the CDR3 is TGCGCCAGCAGCTTGGATCTCTCCAGCGGGAGACAGTACTTC. It specifies CASSLDLSSGRQYF.

V and J are TRBV5-4 and TRBJ1-6, with D hard to call. The V end lost 1 base, the J end lost 13 bases, and 9 bases lay between the germline ends. Germline V CDR1 and CDR2: SGHNT, YYREEE (reference sequence). The CDR3 has 12 amino acids. The CDR3 nucleotides are TGTGCCAGCAGCTTGAGAGGACCCCCCCTCCACTTT. Encoded protein: CASSLRGPPLHF.

J is TRBJ2-3 and V is TRBV28, with 9 bases identical to TRBD2. Germline V gives CDR1 MDHEN, CDR2 SYDVKM. V lost 1 base to trimming and J lost 3 bases; unmatched junction nucleotides: 5. This CDR3 spans 16 amino acids. In DNA, the CDR3 is TGTGCCAGCAGTTTATCCCTAGCGGGATCGACAGATACGCAGTATTTT. Its translation is CASSLSLAGSTDTQYF.

This chain uses TRBV10-3 with TRBJ2-5; the D gene could be TRBD1 or TRBD2 (6 bases each). Germline CDR1 ENHRY, CDR2 SYGVKD. The V and J ends lost 2 bases and 5 bases respectively, with 21 bases between them. The CDR3 has 17 residues. The CDR3 coding sequence is TGTGCCATCAGTGAGCCGGGGGCAGGCGGGATGAAGGAGACCCAGTACTTC. This translates into CAISEPGAGGMKETQYF.

This chain joins TRBV9 and TRBJ2-5; D possibly matches TRBD1 or TRBD2 (6 bases each). Germline V CDR1 and CDR2: SGDLS, YYNGEE. The CDR3 sequence is 14 residues long. V lost 4 bases and J 3 bases, leaving 13 bases between the germline ends. CDR3 region: CASSTFGGKETQYF. The CDR3 coding sequence is TGTGCCAGCAGCACGTTCGGGGGCAAAGAGACCCAGTACTTC.

This CDR3 is CASGSGTHEKLFF. In nucleotides, the CDR3 is TGTGCCAGCGGGAGCGGGACGCATGAAAAACTGTTTTTT. The V and J genes are TRBV27 and TRBJ1-4; possible D gene TRBD1, 5 bases. The V end lost 8 bases, the J end lost 6 bases, and 13 bases lay between the germline ends. The CDR3 loop spans 13 amino acids. Germline V gene lookup returns CDR1 MNHEY and CDR2 SMNVEV (reference sequence).

This clone was found once. The chain employs TRBV10-3 and TRBJ1-1, with D uncertain. CDR3 length: 13 residues. From germline, CDR1 is ENHRY and CDR2 SYGVKD. V shed 6 bases and J shed 6 bases, with 14 bases lying between them. CDR3 nucleotide sequence: TGTGCCATCAGAAATAAGCCCCTCTCTGAAGCTTTCTTT. As protein: CAIRNKPLSEAFF.

V usage is TRBV9 and J usage is TRBJ2-7; D gene uncertain. V was trimmed by 4 bases and J by 3 bases, leaving 11 bases between them. There are 13 residues in the CDR3. Germline CDR1 and CDR2: SGDLS and YYNGEE. The CDR3 spells CASSPSSYYEQYF. The CDR3 DNA reads as TGTGCCAGCAGCCCGAGCTCTTACTACGAGCAGTACTTC.

Here the CDR3 DNA reads TGTGCCAGCAGCTCCACAGGAAGGGGCCAGACCCAGTACTTC. This sequence encodes CASSSTGRGQTQYF. The chain employs TRBV11-2 and TRBJ2-5; D perhaps matches TRBD1 (5 bases). The V gene lost 4 bases and the J gene lost 6 bases, with 15 bases spanning the gap. This CDR3 spans 14 amino acids. CDR1 and CDR2 (germline): SGHAT, FQNNGV.

This clone showed up just once. V is TRBV6-2 or TRBV6-3 and J is TRBJ1-5, with D possibly TRBD1 on 6 matching bases. The CDR3 consists of 14 residues. Germline-derived CDR1 and CDR2 are MNHEY and SVGEGT. Trimming took off 10 bases at V and 6 bases at J, with 19 bases between the two ends. The CDR3 nucleotides are TGTGCCACCCGCCCTCCAGGGGTAAGTCAGCCCCAGCATTTT. Translation: CATRPPGVSQPQHF.

Only one count was recorded for this clone. The chain carries TRBV27 and TRBJ1-2; a possible D gene is TRBD1 (6 bases). The CDR3 runs to 12 residues. Per the germline V gene, CDR1 is MNHEY and CDR2 is SMNVEV (reference sequence). Trimming took 4 bases from V and 5 from J, leaving 8 bases between them. The DNA of the CDR3 is TGTGCCAGCAGTTCTACAGGGTATGGCTACACCTTC. Protein: CASSSTGYGYTF.

The chain joins TRBV28 to TRBJ2-5, with D possibly being TRBD1 (7 bases). The CDR3 is made up of 17 amino acids. V was trimmed by 6 bases and J by 2 bases, leaving 22 bases between them. Germline CDR1 MDHEN, CDR2 SYDVKM. CDR3 DNA: TGTGCCAGCAGCCCTCCCAGGGGGGACCGGAGACAAGAGACCCAGTACTTC. This encodes CASSPPRGDRRQETQYF.

This clone was recorded a few times. The CDR3 DNA reads TGTGCCAGCAGCGGGACGACAGGGGTTATAGAAAAACTGTTTTTT. It is translated as CASSGTTGVIEKLFF. V usage is TRBV6-6 and J usage is TRBJ1-4; 8 nucleotides agree with TRBD1. The CDR3 totals 15 residues. Unmatched junction bases numbered 11, after V lost 6 bases and J lost 8 bases. Germline-derived CDR1 and CDR2 are MNHNY and SVGAGI (reference sequence).

The V gene is TRBV28, the J gene TRBJ2-3; TRBD2 agrees at 9 bases. Germline V gives CDR1 MDHEN, CDR2 SYDVKM. The CDR3 runs 14 residues. V shed 6 bases and J 2 bases; nucleotides not matched to a gene: 3. This CDR3 reads CASRLAGSTDTQYF. CDR3 bases: TGTGCCAGCAGACTAGCGGGTTCCACAGATACGCAGTATTTT.

This rearrangement joins TRBV6-5 to TRBJ1-1, with unresolved D. The germline CDR1 and CDR2 sequences are MNHEY and SVGAGI. The CDR3 spans 12 residues. The V and J ends lost 6 bases and 13 bases respectively, with 18 bases between them. The CDR3 is CASSTKTGRLFF. CDR3 DNA sequence: TGTGCCAGCAGCACTAAGACCGGCCGCCTTTTCTTT.

This clone has just a few counts. J is TRBJ1-5 and V is TRBV27; D is uncertain. Trimming left V 6 bases short and J 2 bases short, with 17 bases between. Germline lookup yields CDR1 MNHEY and CDR2 SMNVEV (reference sequence). The CDR3 runs 16 residues. CDR3 DNA sequence: TGTGCCAGCAGAAGAAGTAATTGGATTGGCAATCAGCCCCAGCATTTT. This encodes CASRRSNWIGNQPQHF.